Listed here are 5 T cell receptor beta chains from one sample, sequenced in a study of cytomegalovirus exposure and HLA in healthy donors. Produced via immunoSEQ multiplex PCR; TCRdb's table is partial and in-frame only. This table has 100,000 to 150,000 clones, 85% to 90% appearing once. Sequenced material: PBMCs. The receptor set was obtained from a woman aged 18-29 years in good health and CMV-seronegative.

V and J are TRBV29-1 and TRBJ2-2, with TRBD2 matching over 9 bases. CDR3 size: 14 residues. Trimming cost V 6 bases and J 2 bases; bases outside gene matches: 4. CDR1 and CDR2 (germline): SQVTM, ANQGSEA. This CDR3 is CSVRLADNTGELFF. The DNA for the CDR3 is TGCAGCGTAAGACTAGCGGATAACACCGGGGAGCTGTTTTTT.

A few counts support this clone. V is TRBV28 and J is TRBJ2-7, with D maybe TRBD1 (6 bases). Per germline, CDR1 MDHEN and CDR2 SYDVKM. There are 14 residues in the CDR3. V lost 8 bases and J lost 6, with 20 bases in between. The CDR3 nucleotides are TGTGCCAGCGGGGGCCGACTGGGTAAGGGCGAGCAGTACGTC. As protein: CASGGRLGKGEQYV.

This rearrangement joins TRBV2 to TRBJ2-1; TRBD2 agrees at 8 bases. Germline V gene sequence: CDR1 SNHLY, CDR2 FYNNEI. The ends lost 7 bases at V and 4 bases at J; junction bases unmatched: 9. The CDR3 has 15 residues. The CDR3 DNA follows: TGTGCCAGCACACCAACGGGGGGGGAATACAATGAGCAGTTCTTC. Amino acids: CASTPTGGEYNEQFF.

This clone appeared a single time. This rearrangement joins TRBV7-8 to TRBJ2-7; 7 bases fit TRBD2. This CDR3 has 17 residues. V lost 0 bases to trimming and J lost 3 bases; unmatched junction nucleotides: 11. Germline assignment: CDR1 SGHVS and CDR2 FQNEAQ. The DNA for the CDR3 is TGTGCCAGCAGCTTAGCGCGATTGGCTAGCGGTCTCTACGAGCAGTACTTC. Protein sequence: CASSLARLASGLYEQYF. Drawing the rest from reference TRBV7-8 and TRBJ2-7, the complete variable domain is GAGVSQSPRYKVAKRGQDVALRCDPISGHVSLFWYQQALGQGPEFLTYFQNEAQLDKSGLPSDRFFAERPEGSVSTLKIQRTQQEDSAVYLCASSLARLASGLYEQYFGPGTRLTVT.

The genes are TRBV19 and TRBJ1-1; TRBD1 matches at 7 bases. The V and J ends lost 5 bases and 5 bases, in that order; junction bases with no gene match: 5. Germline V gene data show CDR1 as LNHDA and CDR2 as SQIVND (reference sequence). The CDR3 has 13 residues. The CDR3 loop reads CASSWTGLTEAFF. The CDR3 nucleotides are TGTGCCAGTAGTTGGACAGGCTTGACTGAAGCTTTCTTT. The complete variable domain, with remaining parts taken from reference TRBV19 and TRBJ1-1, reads DGGITQSPKYLFRKEGQNVTLSCEQNLNHDAMYWYRQDPGQGLRLIYYSQIVNDFQKGDIAEGYSVSREKKESFPLTVTSAQKNPTAFYLCASSWTGLTEAFFGQGTRLTVV.